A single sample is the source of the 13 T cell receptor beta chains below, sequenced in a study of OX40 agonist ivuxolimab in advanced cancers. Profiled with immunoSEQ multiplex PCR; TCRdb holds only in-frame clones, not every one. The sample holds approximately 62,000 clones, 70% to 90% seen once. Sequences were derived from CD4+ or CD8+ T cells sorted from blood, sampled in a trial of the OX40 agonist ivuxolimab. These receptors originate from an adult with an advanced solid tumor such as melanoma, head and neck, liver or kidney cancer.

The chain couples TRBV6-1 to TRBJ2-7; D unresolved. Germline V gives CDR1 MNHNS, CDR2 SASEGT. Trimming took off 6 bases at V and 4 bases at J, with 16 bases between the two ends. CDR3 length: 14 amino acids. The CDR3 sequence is CASSHPPTLYEQYF. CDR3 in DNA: TGTGCCAGCAGCCACCCACCGACACTTTACGAGCAGTACTTC.

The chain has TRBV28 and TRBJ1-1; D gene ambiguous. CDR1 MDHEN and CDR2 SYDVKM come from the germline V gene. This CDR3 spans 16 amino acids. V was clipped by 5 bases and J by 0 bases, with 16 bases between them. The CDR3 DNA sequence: TGTGCCAGCAGTCCCCGTGAAGGCGGATTGAACACTGAAGCTTTCTTT. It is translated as CASSPREGGLNTEAFF.

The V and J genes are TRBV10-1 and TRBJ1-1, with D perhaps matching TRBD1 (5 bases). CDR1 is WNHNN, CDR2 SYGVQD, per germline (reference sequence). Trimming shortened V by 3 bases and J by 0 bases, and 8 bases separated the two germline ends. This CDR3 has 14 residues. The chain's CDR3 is CASSDPGLNTEAFF. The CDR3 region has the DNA TGCGCCAGCAGTGACCCAGGGTTGAACACTGAAGCTTTCTTT.

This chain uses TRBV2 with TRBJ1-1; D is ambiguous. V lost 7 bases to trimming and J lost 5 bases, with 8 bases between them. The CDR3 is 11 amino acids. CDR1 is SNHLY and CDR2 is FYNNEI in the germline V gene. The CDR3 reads CASNRETEAFF. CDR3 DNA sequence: TGTGCCAGCAACCGTGAGACTGAAGCTTTCTTT.

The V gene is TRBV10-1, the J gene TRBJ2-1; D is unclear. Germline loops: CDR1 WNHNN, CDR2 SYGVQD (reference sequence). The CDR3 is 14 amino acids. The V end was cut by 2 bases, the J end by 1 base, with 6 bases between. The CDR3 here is CASSEGESYNEQFF. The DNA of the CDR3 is TGCGCCAGCAGTGAGGGTGAATCCTACAATGAGCAGTTCTTC.

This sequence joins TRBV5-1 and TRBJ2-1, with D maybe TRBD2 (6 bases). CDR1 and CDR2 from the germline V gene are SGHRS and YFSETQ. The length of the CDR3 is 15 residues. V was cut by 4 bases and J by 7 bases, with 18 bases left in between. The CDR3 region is CASSLGTDPWNEQFF. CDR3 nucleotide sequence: TGCGCCAGCAGCCTAGGGACTGACCCCTGGAATGAGCAGTTCTTC.

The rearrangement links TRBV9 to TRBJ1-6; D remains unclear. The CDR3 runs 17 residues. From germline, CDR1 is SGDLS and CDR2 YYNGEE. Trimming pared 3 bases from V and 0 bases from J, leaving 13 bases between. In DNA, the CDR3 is TGTGCCAGCAGCGCTCCACAGAACAGCTCCTATAATTCACCCCTCCACTTT. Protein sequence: CASSAPQNSSYNSPLHF. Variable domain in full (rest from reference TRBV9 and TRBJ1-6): DSGVTQTPKHLITATGQRVTLRCSPRSGDLSVYWYQQSLDQGLQFLIQYYNGEERAKGNILERFSAQQFPDLHSELNLSSLELGDSALYFCASSAPQNSSYNSPLHFGNGTRLTVT.

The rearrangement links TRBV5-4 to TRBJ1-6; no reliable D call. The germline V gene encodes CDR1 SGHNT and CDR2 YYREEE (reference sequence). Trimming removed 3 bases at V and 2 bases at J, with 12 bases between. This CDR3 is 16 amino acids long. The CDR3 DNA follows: TGTGCCAGCAGCTCCAGGCCTGAGACCTATAATTCACCCCTCCACTTT. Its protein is CASSSRPETYNSPLHF.

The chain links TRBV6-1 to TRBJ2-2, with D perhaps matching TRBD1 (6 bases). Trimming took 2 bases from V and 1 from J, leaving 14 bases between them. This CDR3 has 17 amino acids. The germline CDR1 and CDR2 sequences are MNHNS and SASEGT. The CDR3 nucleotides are TGTGCCAGCAGTGAATCTGGCAGGGGAGTGAACACCGGGGAGCTGTTTTTT. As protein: CASSESGRGVNTGELFF.

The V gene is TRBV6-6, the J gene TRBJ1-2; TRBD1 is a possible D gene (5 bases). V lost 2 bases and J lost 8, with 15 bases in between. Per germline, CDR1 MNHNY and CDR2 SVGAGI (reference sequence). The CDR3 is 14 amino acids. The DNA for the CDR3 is TGTGCCAGCAGTTACACCCGACAGCTTGGAGGCTACACCTTC. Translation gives CASSYTRQLGGYTF.

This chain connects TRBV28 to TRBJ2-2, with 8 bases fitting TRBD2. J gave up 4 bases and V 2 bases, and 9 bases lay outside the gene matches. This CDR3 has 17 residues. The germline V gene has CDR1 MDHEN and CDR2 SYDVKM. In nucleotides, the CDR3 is TGTGCCAGCAGTTTACAAGGACGGGGGGGAATCACCGGGGAGCTGTTTTTT. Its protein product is CASSLQGRGGITGELFF.

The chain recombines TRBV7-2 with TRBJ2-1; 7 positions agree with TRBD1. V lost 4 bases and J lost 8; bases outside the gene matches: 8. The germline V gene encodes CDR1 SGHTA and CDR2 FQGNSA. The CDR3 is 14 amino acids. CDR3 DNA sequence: TGTGCCAGCAGCTGGGACAGTGTAGGAGATGAGCAGTTCTTC. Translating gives CASSWDSVGDEQFF.

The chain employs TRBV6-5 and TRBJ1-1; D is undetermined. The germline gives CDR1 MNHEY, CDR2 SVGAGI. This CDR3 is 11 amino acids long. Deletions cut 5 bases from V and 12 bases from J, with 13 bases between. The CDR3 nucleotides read TGTGCCAGCAGTGATATAGGTTTGACTTTCTTT. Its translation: CASSDIGLTFF.